This T cell receptor beta chain was identified in a study of blood T cell repertoires in COVID-19. Study background: Material from acute and convalescent COVID-19 was sourced from the United States, Italy and Spain. PBMCs, B-cell-depleted T cells, or T cells were the source of the cDNA or gDNA that made up the material.

This clone was picked up one time. As handled by the study authors: Using reference gene primer amplification, nucleated cell counts were estimated. Clones were read by immunoSEQ multiplex PCR, and TCRdb kept only the in-frame ones, dropping some. V, J and clone size are those of that table, while D and trimming were read from the DNA. The table has around 25,000 clones, about 87% seen once. The CDR3 consists of 15 residues. J was trimmed by 6 bases and V by 3 bases; bases with no gene match: 4. Germline lookup yields CDR1 LGHDT and CDR2 YNNKEL (reference sequence). The specimen was peripheral blood. This TCR derives from a human donor with active COVID-19. The donor label of this sample is uncertain. The V gene is TRBV3-1 (or the pseudogene TRBV3-2), the J gene TRBJ2-5, with 13 bases aligning to TRBD2. CDR3 bases: TGTGCCAGCAGCCAGGGACTAGCGGGGTGGCAGACCCAGTACTTC. Protein sequence: CASSQGLAGWQTQYF.